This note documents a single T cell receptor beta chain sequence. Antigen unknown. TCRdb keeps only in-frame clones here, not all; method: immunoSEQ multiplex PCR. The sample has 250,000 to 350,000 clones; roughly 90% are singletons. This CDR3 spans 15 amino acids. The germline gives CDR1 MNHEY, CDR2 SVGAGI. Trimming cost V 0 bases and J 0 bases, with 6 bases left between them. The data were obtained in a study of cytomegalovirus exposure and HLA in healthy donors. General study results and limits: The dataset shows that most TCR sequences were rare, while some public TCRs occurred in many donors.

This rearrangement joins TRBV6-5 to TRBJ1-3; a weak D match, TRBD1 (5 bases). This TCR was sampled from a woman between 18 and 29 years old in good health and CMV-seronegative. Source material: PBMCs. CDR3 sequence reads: CASSYSTVSGNTIYF. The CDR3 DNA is TGTGCCAGCAGTTACTCGACAGTCTCTGGAAACACCATATATTTT.